The 22 T cell receptor beta chains reported below all come from one sample, sequenced in a study of blood T cell repertoires in COVID-19. Assay: immunoSEQ multiplex PCR; the TCRdb copy retains only in-frame clones and omits some. The sample shows roughly 45,000 clones, roughly 87% of them seen only once. Material: peripheral blood. These receptors originate from a man in his 60s with active COVID-19.

The V call is TRBV6-5, the J call TRBJ1-5; D not resolved. The CDR3 runs to 12 residues. In germline, CDR1 is MNHEY, CDR2 SVGAGI. Between the trimmed V and J ends, which lost 10 bases and 2 bases, there was a span of 9 bases. CDR3 coding DNA: TGTGCCACGCGATCGGGCAATCAGCCCCAGCATTTT. Translated, it gives CATRSGNQPQHF.

The J gene is TRBJ2-3, the V gene TRBV28, with D unclear. Per the germline V gene, CDR1 is MDHEN and CDR2 is SYDVKM. This CDR3 comprises 12 residues. V was pared by 4 bases and J by 2 bases, with 4 bases between. The CDR3 DNA is TGTGCCAGCAGTTCCCTCACAGATACGCAGTATTTT. Amino acid sequence: CASSSLTDTQYF.

The J gene is TRBJ1-6, the V gene TRBV5-4; D gene unclear. Trimming shortened V by 1 base and J by 8 bases, and 13 bases separated the two germline ends. Germline V CDR1 and CDR2: SGHNT, YYREEE (reference sequence). This CDR3 has 15 residues. The CDR3 sequence is CASSLSGRLDSPLHF. The CDR3 nucleotides are TGTGCCAGCAGCTTGTCTGGTCGTCTAGATTCACCCCTCCACTTT.

The chain recombines TRBV21-1 with TRBJ2-3; whether TRBD2, the table's D call, matches the DNA was not checked. TRBV21-1 is reported as a pseudogene. This CDR3 contains 17 residues. CDR3 nucleotide sequence: TGTGCCAGCAGCAAATTATGGGGGGGCATCGGCACAGATACGCAGTATTTT. It codes for CASSKLWGGIGTDTQYF.

This clone has a single count. The rearrangement links TRBV5-1 to TRBJ2-7, with 9 bases identical to TRBD2. CDR3 length equals 13 residues. V lost 5 bases, J lost 3 bases, and 3 bases stayed unmatched. Germline values: CDR1 SGHRS, CDR2 YFSETQ. The CDR3 bases are TGCGCCAGCAGACTAGCGGGTGACTACGAGCAGTACTTC. It encodes CASRLAGDYEQYF.

This clone has just one count. The V and J genes are TRBV11-2 and TRBJ2-1, with D possibly TRBD1 on 6 matching bases. Per the germline V gene, CDR1 is SGHAT and CDR2 is FQNNGV. The V end was cut by 5 bases, the J end by 2 bases, with 16 bases between. This CDR3 comprises 16 residues. The CDR3 loop reads CASSPLTGIPYNEQFF. In DNA, the CDR3 is TGTGCCAGCAGCCCTCTTACAGGGATCCCCTACAATGAGCAGTTCTTC.

The chain joins TRBV19 to TRBJ2-7; D may be TRBD2 (5 bases). Germline loops: CDR1 LNHDA, CDR2 SQIVND (reference sequence). The CDR3 is 15 residues long. V lost 6 bases and J 5 bases, leaving 20 bases between the germline ends. The CDR3 here is CASRTTHRGSDEQYF. The DNA for the CDR3 is TGTGCCAGTAGGACAACCCACCGGGGTTCAGACGAGCAGTACTTC.

This clone was seen a single time. The gene calls are TRBV11-2 and TRBJ1-2; 7 bases line up with TRBD1. Germline values: CDR1 SGHAT, CDR2 FQNNGV. This CDR3 is 14 amino acids long. V was pared by 6 bases and J by 3 bases, with 7 bases of the junction left unmatched. CDR3: CASSVGGTDYGYTF. The CDR3 bases are TGTGCCAGCAGTGTAGGGGGGACAGACTATGGCTACACCTTC.

This chain links TRBV19 with TRBJ1-1; D is unclear. Per the germline V gene, CDR1 is LNHDA and CDR2 is SQIVND (reference sequence). The CDR3 has 11 residues. V shed 4 bases and J shed 11 bases, with 11 bases lying between them. The CDR3 DNA reads as TGTGCCAGTAGTAGTTCCCCTGGCGCTTTCTTT. Its translation is CASSSSPGAFF.

V and J are TRBV7-3 and TRBJ2-1; 8 bases are a match to TRBD1. The germline V gene encodes CDR1 SGHTA and CDR2 FQGTGA. The CDR3 covers 14 residues. V shed 5 bases and J 10 bases; nucleotides not matched to a gene: 10. The CDR3, as DNA: TGTGCCAGCAGCACAGGGGACAGGCCTTACGAGCAGTTCTTC. As protein: CASSTGDRPYEQFF.

This sequence joins TRBV11-2 and TRBJ1-5; 7 bases align to TRBD1. With 5 bases clipped from V and 6 bases from J, the junction kept 7 bases outside the gene matches. Germline loops: CDR1 SGHAT, CDR2 FQNNGV. This CDR3 contains 14 residues. CDR3 amino acids: CASSQAGGSQPQHF. The CDR3 DNA sequence: TGTGCCAGCAGCCAGGCAGGGGGGAGTCAGCCCCAGCATTTT.

This chain joins TRBV30 and TRBJ2-5; 7 bases are shared with TRBD2. The CDR3 extends over 14 amino acids. CDR1 GTSNPN and CDR2 SVGIG come from the germline V gene (reference sequence). V shed 5 bases, J shed 5 bases, and the junction held 11 bases outside the gene matches. The CDR3 spells CAWAGGSGVETQYF. Written as DNA, the CDR3 is TGTGCCTGGGCGGGCGGGAGTGGTGTCGAGACCCAGTACTTC.

V usage is TRBV14 and J usage is TRBJ1-4; D ambiguous. Deletions cut 2 bases from V and 7 bases from J, with 5 bases between. The CDR3 consists of 12 residues. CDR1 is SGHDN and CDR2 is FVKESK in the germline V gene. The CDR3 region is CASSQFGEKLFF. CDR3 DNA sequence: TGTGCCAGCAGCCAATTCGGTGAAAAACTGTTTTTT.

This chain uses TRBV6-5 with TRBJ1-2; 7 bases map to TRBD1. In germline, CDR1 is MNHEY, CDR2 SVGAGI. V was pared by 0 bases and J by 8 bases, with 9 bases of the junction left unmatched. The CDR3 is 15 residues long. CDR3 amino acids: CASSYSEGAMDGYTF. The CDR3 DNA reads TGTGCCAGCAGTTACTCAGAGGGGGCGATGGACGGCTACACCTTC.

This clone turned up a few times. The rearrangement joins TRBV7-2 to TRBJ2-7, with D tentatively TRBD1 (6 bases). This CDR3 is built from 14 residues. Trimming cost V 5 bases and J 3 bases, with 14 bases left between them. Germline-derived CDR1 and CDR2 are SGHTA and FQGNSA. The CDR3 spells CASSLGAQGYEQYF. CDR3 coding DNA: TGTGCCAGCAGCCTAGGGGCACAGGGCTACGAGCAGTACTTC.

This chain links TRBV25-1 with TRBJ2-5; D unclear. The V gene lost 1 base and the J gene lost 5 bases, with 8 bases spanning the gap. The CDR3 is made up of 13 amino acids. The V gene's germline CDR1 is MGHDK and CDR2 SYGVNS. The CDR3 protein is CASSESPMETQYF. CDR3 coding DNA: TGTGCCAGCAGTGAATCCCCTATGGAGACCCAGTACTTC. The complete variable domain, with remaining parts taken from reference TRBV25-1 and TRBJ2-5, reads EADIYQTPRYLVIGTGKKITLECSQTMGHDKMYWYQQDPGMELHLIHYSYGVNSTEKGDLSSESTVSRIRTEHFPLTLESARPSHTSQYLCASSESPMETQYFGPGTRLLVL.

V usage is TRBV9 and J usage is TRBJ1-4; D remains ambiguous. Per germline, CDR1 SGDLS and CDR2 YYNGEE. The CDR3 sequence is 13 residues long. Trimming removed 0 bases from V and 8 bases from J, with 8 bases in between. The CDR3 DNA reads TGTGCCAGCAGCGTAGATAGGGAGGAAAAACTGTTTTTT. Translation gives CASSVDREEKLFF.

This sequence joins TRBV6-6 and TRBJ2-5; D is unclear. V dropped 7 bases and J dropped 2 bases, with 5 bases sitting between them. The CDR3 loop spans 11 amino acids. In germline, CDR1 is MNHNY, CDR2 SVGAGI (reference sequence). CDR3 sequence: CASTRQETQYF. The CDR3 DNA reads TGTGCCAGCACGCGTCAAGAGACCCAGTACTTC.

The chain has TRBV6-6 and TRBJ1-4; no clear D gene. This CDR3 region has 12 residues. The ends were cut back, 6 bases at V and 8 bases at J, with 10 bases in the middle. Germline V gene data show CDR1 as MNHNY and CDR2 as SVGAGI (reference sequence). The CDR3 DNA reads TGTGCCAGCAGCCTGCGCCGGGAAAAACTGTTTTTT. This codes for CASSLRREKLFF.

The genes are TRBV5-1 and TRBJ2-3, with 8 bases lining up with TRBD1. This CDR3 contains 15 residues. The V segment lost 4 bases and the J segment 4 bases; nucleotides outside the gene matches: 8. In germline, CDR1 is SGHRS, CDR2 YFSETQ. The CDR3 bases are TGCGCCAGCAGCGACCAGGGGGCTGTGTCAGATACGCAGTATTTT. This codes for CASSDQGAVSDTQYF.

This chain links TRBV2 with TRBJ2-3; D call uncertain. The CDR3 loop spans 13 amino acids. Germline V gene sequence: CDR1 SNHLY, CDR2 FYNNEI. V was cut by 5 bases and J by 3 bases, with 9 bases left in between. The CDR3 region is CASSIVVTDTQYF. In DNA form, the CDR3 reads TGTGCCAGCAGTATAGTGGTGACAGATACGCAGTATTTT.

The CDR3 spells CASSIRGHYNEQFF. The CDR3 DNA is TGTGCCAGTAGTATAAGGGGACACTACAATGAGCAGTTCTTC. This sequence joins TRBV19 and TRBJ2-1, with D tentatively TRBD1 (6 bases). The CDR3 covers 14 residues. Trimming left V 2 bases short and J 3 bases short, with 8 bases between. Germline V CDR1 and CDR2: LNHDA, SQIVND (reference sequence). Supplemented by reference TRBV19 and TRBJ2-1, the full variable domain reads DGGITQSPKYLFRKEGQNVTLSCEQNLNHDAMYWYRQDPGQGLRLIYYSQIVNDFQKGDIAEGYSVSREKKESFPLTVTSAQKNPTAFYLCASSIRGHYNEQFFGPGTRLTVL.